The source of this TCR beta chain is a study of metastatic and nonmetastatic thyroid tumors (dated by TCRdb to 2020 to 2021). A note on the overall study: Repertoires from peripheral blood and from tumor or nodule tissue samples of malignant and benign thyroid patients were compared.

The germline V gene specifies SGHAT as CDR1 and FQNNGV as CDR2. The CDR3 starts with the cysteine, ends with the phenylalanine, and has 16 residues. Only the CDR3 region is kept as DNA, spanning 48 bases read in frame from base 1. Trimming takes 1 base from V and 14 bases from J, and the germline ends sit 21 bases apart. No patient had received any treatment before thyroid surgery. Patient clinical samples collected from the early 2010s to the late 2010s were retrospectively analysed using T-cell receptor beta sequencing. This clone was seen ten or more times. Its antigen target is currently unknown. Base qualities are not at hand, and no much larger clone is one base apart. The library was obtained by PCR. Sequenced on an Illumina HiSeq 4000. High-throughput sequencing was used to profile the TCR beta-chain CDR3 region of every patient. The study's processing was this. A classifier to discriminate distant-metastatic papillary thyroid cancer patients was built from CDR3 differences across clinicopathological groups. The Shannon index was used to measure repertoire diversity, and the Morisita-Horn index was used to measure how similar tumor and blood repertoires were. TCRdb applied fastp at Q25 and MiXCR to the public reads, then kept only in-frame beta chains. TCRdb, rather than the study authors, made the V and J calls. In all, the sample holds 9,600 or so clones, and over 9.5% of those were seen once. The ten top clones hold around 8% of the sample.

Points the paper makes about the study in general: TCR beta diversity was reported as significantly higher in malignant tumors than in benign nodules, in both blood and tumor samples.

The sequence was collected from a female donor with papillary thyroid cancer or a benign thyroid nodule (not recorded which). Some clones in this sample may be carry-over from other donors' samples. Sequences were obtained from tumor tissue. The rearranged chain carries TRBV11-2 and TRBJ1-6; a weak D assignment points to TRBD1 (6 bases agree). Here is the DNA: TGTGCCAGCAGCTTAGTAGATTTTGGGCAGGGGAGGGCCCTCCACTTT. Translated, it gives CASSLVDFGQGRALHF.